This T cell receptor (beta chain) was recorded in a study of post-analysis software for immune sequencing data. Overall study results and limits: Among roughly 5 TRBV segments more frequent in patients than controls were TRBV5-6, TRBV5-1 and TRBV20-1.

In the case of this clonotype: Its antigen is not identified.

CDR1 is KGHSH and CDR2 is LQKENI in the germline V gene. V shed 3 bases, J shed 1 base, and the junction held 13 bases outside the gene matches. CDR3 size: 18 residues. Unique molecular identifiers were built into the TCR beta cDNA libraries. Between about 1 and 11 million T cells gave rise to some 520,000 cDNA molecules. TCRdb fed the PCR reads into MiXCR, producing one record per CDR3 protein. The sample holds approximately 730,000 distinct CDR3 sequences; roughly 50% are singletons and the top ten take 4% to 5%. The receptor was isolated from a girl between 5 and 17 years old with multiple sclerosis. This chain connects TRBV18 to TRBJ1-1; TRBD1 matches at 8 bases. Material for sequencing was blood. CDR3 nucleotides: TGTGCCAGCTCACCTCAAGCCAGGGGGCTAGGAGGGAACACTGAAGCTTTCTTT. This translates into CASSPQARGLGGNTEAFF.